The 17 T cell receptor beta chains presented below share a single source sample, sequenced in a study of post-analysis software for immune sequencing data. The study's findings and limits: There were about five TRBV segments more frequent in patients than controls, and TRBV5-6, TRBV5-1 and TRBV20-1 were among them.

These receptors have no known antigen. TCR beta cDNA libraries included unique molecular identifiers. TCRdb called the PCR reads again in MiXCR, with one record for every CDR3 protein. Of about 500,000 distinct CDR3 sequences listed, under 55% were seen once; the top ten hold about an eighth. Sequenced input: blood. Receptors were obtained from a girl between 10 and 17 years old with multiple sclerosis.

The chain joins TRBV12-3 or TRBV12-4 to TRBJ1-1; 9 positions agree with TRBD1. The CDR3 is 14 residues long. After removal of 5 bases from V and 11 bases from J, the junction contained 12 bases not matched to a gene. The DNA of the CDR3 is TGTGCCAGCAGTCGCAGATCGGGACAGGGTTGGGCTTTCTTT. It specifies CASSRRSGQGWAFF.

This clonotype has a handful of counts. V is TRBV7-3 and J is TRBJ2-5, with 12 bases that match TRBD2. Unmatched junction bases numbered 2, after V lost 1 base and J lost 5 bases. The CDR3 covers 15 residues. CDR1 SGHTA and CDR2 FQGTGA come from the germline V gene. This CDR3 is CASSLRLAGGETQYF. Here the CDR3 DNA reads TGTGCCAGCAGCTTAAGGCTAGCGGGAGGGGAGACCCAGTACTTC. Full variable domain (missing parts from reference TRBV7-3 and TRBJ2-5): GAGVSQTPSNKVTEKGKYVELRCDPISGHTALYWYRQSLGQGPEFLIYFQGTGAADDSGLPNDRFFAVRPEGSVSTLKIQRTERGDSAVYLCASSLRLAGGETQYFGPGTRLLVL.

DNA of the CDR3: TGTGCCAGCAGCAAAAACAGGGGGCTCAACTATGGCTACACCTTC. Translation: CASSKNRGLNYGYTF. The chain employs TRBV7-3 and TRBJ1-2, with 9 bases aligning to TRBD1. Per the germline V gene, CDR1 is SGHTA and CDR2 is FQGTGA. Trimming took 5 bases from V and 2 from J; bases not matched to a gene: 6. The CDR3 consists of 15 residues.

V is TRBV20-1 and J is TRBJ1-1, with D possibly TRBD1 on 5 matching bases. This CDR3 spans 14 amino acids. Germline CDR1 DFQATT, CDR2 SNEGSKA (reference sequence). V lost 1 base and J lost 5, with 14 bases in between. CDR3 loop: CSARVARAGTEAFF. The CDR3 DNA reads as TGCAGTGCTAGAGTAGCCAGGGCGGGAACTGAAGCTTTCTTT.

This chain connects TRBV4-1 to TRBJ2-7; D not certain. Trimming took 1 base from V and 0 from J, leaving 13 bases between them. The CDR3 totals 16 residues. CDR1 MGHRA and CDR2 YSYEKL come from the germline V gene. This chain's CDR3 is CASSQVIGRSSYEQYF. The CDR3 DNA sequence: TGCGCCAGCAGCCAAGTAATCGGACGGAGCTCCTACGAGCAGTACTTC.

This sequence joins TRBV27 and TRBJ2-1; TRBD2 matches 10 bases. The trim removed 10 bases at V and 4 bases at J, leaving 7 bases unmatched. The germline gives CDR1 MNHEY, CDR2 SMNVEV (reference sequence). The CDR3 is 14 amino acids. The CDR3 DNA reads TGTGCCACCGCCGGGACTAGCGAATACAATGAGCAGTTCTTC. Translated, it gives CATAGTSEYNEQFF.

This clonotype has more than one count but fewer than ten. This rearrangement joins TRBV20-1 to TRBJ1-1; D not resolved. Between the trimmed V and J ends, which lost 3 bases and 1 base, there was a span of 3 bases. This CDR3 region has 11 residues. Germline-derived CDR1 and CDR2 are DFQATT and SNEGSKA (reference sequence). In DNA form, the CDR3 reads TGCAGTGCTAGGAAGAACACTGAAGCTTTCTTT. Its translation is CSARKNTEAFF.

This clonotype was detected ten times or more. The J gene is TRBJ1-5, the V gene TRBV14; D unresolved. Germline V gene data show CDR1 as SGHDN and CDR2 as FVKESK. The CDR3 contains 13 residues. The V end was cut by 1 base, the J end by 3 bases, with 4 bases between. The CDR3 DNA reads TGTGCCAGCAGCCAAGGACCCAATCAGCCCCAGCATTTT. Its translation is CASSQGPNQPQHF.

The V call is TRBV12-3 or TRBV12-4, the J call TRBJ2-3; a possible D gene is TRBD2 (6 bases). Trimming pared 3 bases from V and 3 bases from J, leaving 16 bases between. The CDR3 is 16 residues long. In DNA, the CDR3 is TGTGCCAGCAGTTTCCCGACTAGTGAAGATACAGATACGCAGTATTTT. The encoded protein is CASSFPTSEDTDTQYF.

This chain connects TRBV15 to TRBJ1-2, with TRBD1 identical over 8 bases. In germline, CDR1 is LNHNV, CDR2 YYDKDF (reference sequence). The CDR3 sequence is 15 residues long. J was trimmed by 2 bases and V by 1 base; bases with no gene match: 3. The CDR3: CATSRARQGNYGYTF. CDR3 nucleotides: TGTGCCACCAGCAGAGCCAGACAGGGGAACTATGGCTACACCTTC. Full variable domain (remainder filled in from reference TRBV15 and TRBJ1-2): DAMVIQNPRYQVTQFGKPVTLSCSQTLNHNVMYWYQQKSSQAPKLLFHYYDKDFNNEADTPDNFQSRRPNTSFCFLDIRSPGLGDTAMYLCATSRARQGNYGYTFGSGTRLTVV.

This sequence joins TRBV10-1 and TRBJ2-3; maybe TRBD1 (6 bases). V lost 4 bases to trimming and J lost 2 bases, with 10 bases between them. Germline CDR1 WNHNN, CDR2 SYGVQD (reference sequence). This CDR3 comprises 14 residues. CDR3 amino acids: CASSAGEITDTQYF. The CDR3 nucleotides are TGCGCCAGCAGTGCAGGGGAAATCACAGATACGCAGTATTTT.

This chain connects TRBV20-1 to TRBJ2-5; perhaps TRBD1 as D (6 bases). The V gene lost 7 bases and the J gene lost 2 bases, with 14 bases spanning the gap. The CDR3 covers 13 residues. The germline gives CDR1 DFQATT, CDR2 SNEGSKA (reference sequence). The CDR3 here is CSVLQGLQETQYF. The CDR3 DNA reads as TGCAGTGTTTTACAGGGTTTACAAGAGACCCAGTACTTC.

The gene calls are TRBV5-1 and TRBJ1-4, with unresolved D. This CDR3 has 12 amino acids. V lost 1 base, J lost 6 bases, and 4 bases lay in between. From germline, CDR1 is SGHRS and CDR2 YFSETQ. This CDR3 reads CASSLNDEKLFF. The CDR3 DNA reads as TGCGCCAGCAGCTTGAATGATGAAAAACTGTTTTTT.

V is TRBV15 and J is TRBJ2-4; 9 nucleotides agree with TRBD2. The end of the DNA aligns better with TRBJ2-7, so the J call may be wrong. There are 15 residues in the CDR3. The germline V gene has CDR1 LNHNV and CDR2 YYDKDF (reference sequence). CDR3 protein: CATSRGLAETYEQYF. CDR3 coding DNA: TGTGCCACCAGCAGAGGACTAGCGGAGACCTACGAGCAGTACTTC.

This sequence joins TRBV29-1 and TRBJ1-5, with a weak D call TRBD1 (5 bases). This CDR3 region has 14 residues. With 6 bases removed from V and 5 bases from J, the gap between germline ends came to 17 bases. CDR1 is SQVTM and CDR2 is ANQGSEA in the germline V gene. In DNA form, the CDR3 reads TGCAGCGTGGGGGGGTCGGGGCACGATCAGCCCCAGCATTTT. This codes for CSVGGSGHDQPQHF.

The rearrangement uses TRBV29-1 and TRBJ2-7; maybe TRBD2 (6 bases). In germline, CDR1 is SQVTM, CDR2 ANQGSEA. V was cut by 4 bases and J by 5 bases, with 15 bases left in between. The CDR3 contains 13 residues. DNA of the CDR3: TGCAGCGTTGCGGGTGGAGGGCTCGACGAGCAGTACTTC. It translates to CSVAGGGLDEQYF.

A single count supports this clonotype. The J gene is TRBJ2-1, the V gene TRBV29-1; 7 bases agree with TRBD2. CDR1 and CDR2 from the germline V gene are SQVTM and ANQGSEA. The CDR3 spans 16 residues. J lost 2 bases, V lost 4 bases, and 11 bases had no gene match. The DNA for the CDR3 is TGCAGCGTTGTGGGCGGGAGAGGCGGCACCTACAATGAGCAGTTCTTC. Amino acid sequence: CSVVGGRGGTYNEQFF.